These 10 T cell receptor beta chains were all obtained from the same sample, sequenced in a study of control samples from healthy donors and cancer patients. Repertoires were generated with immunoSEQ multiplex PCR, while TCRdb's copy carries only in-frame clones and drops some. The data show 85,000 to 95,000 clones, with just over 90% seen just once and 0.92% held by the top ten. Sample: blood. All receptors come from a woman in her thirties in good health.

The chain links TRBV28 to TRBJ1-1; unclear D gene. CDR3 length: 13 residues. Germline V gene data show CDR1 as MDHEN and CDR2 as SYDVKM. The germline V and J ends were trimmed by 11 bases and 2 bases, with 15 bases remaining between them. CDR3 sequence reads: CAFCRAGNTEAFF. The CDR3 DNA is TGTGCCTTTTGCCGGGCGGGCAACACTGAAGCTTTCTTT.

V usage is TRBV6-2 or TRBV6-3 and J usage is TRBJ2-1; weak D call: TRBD2 (7 bases). This CDR3 is built from 15 residues. CDR1 is MNHEY and CDR2 is SVGEGT in the germline V gene. Trimming pared 5 bases from V and 4 bases from J, leaving 15 bases between. The CDR3 sequence: CASSTGEGGYNEQFF. The DNA for the CDR3 is TGTGCCAGCAGTACGGGGGAGGGGGGATACAATGAGCAGTTCTTC.

The V and J genes are TRBV6-5 and TRBJ1-2, with D perhaps matching TRBD1 (6 bases). The ends were cut back, 5 bases at V and 6 bases at J, with 16 bases in the middle. Germline values: CDR1 MNHEY, CDR2 SVGAGI. The CDR3 runs 14 residues. The CDR3 spells CASSNPRGGDGYTF. For the CDR3, the DNA is TGTGCCAGCAGTAACCCTCGGGGGGGCGATGGCTACACCTTC.

The gene calls are TRBV2 and TRBJ2-1; no clear D. Looked up from germline, CDR1 is SNHLY and CDR2 is FYNNEI. V was shortened by 7 bases and J by 3 bases, with 4 bases between the two germline ends. CDR3 length equals 11 residues. Written as DNA, the CDR3 is TGTGCCAGCAAAGTCTACAATGAGCAGTTCTTC. Protein sequence: CASKVYNEQFF. Looking up the rest from reference TRBV2 and TRBJ2-1 gives the full variable domain: EPEVTQTPSHQVTQMGQEVILRCVPISNHLYFYWYRQILGQKVEFLVSFYNNEISEKSEIFDDQFSVERPDGSNFTLKIRSTKLEDSAMYFCASKVYNEQFFGPGTRLTVL.

The chain joins TRBV7-8 to TRBJ2-7; 16 bases agree with TRBD2. The ends lost 5 bases at V and 5 bases at J; junction bases unmatched: 9. Germline V gene sequence: CDR1 SGHVS, CDR2 FQNEAQ. CDR3 length: 17 residues. The CDR3 DNA follows: TGTGCCAGCAGCATCGTCCCGGGACTAGCGGGAGGGCACGAGCAGTACTTC. Its protein is CASSIVPGLAGGHEQYF.

V gene TRBV29-1 combines with J gene TRBJ1-5; 7 nucleotides agree with TRBD1. CDR1 is SQVTM, CDR2 ANQGSEA, per germline. The V gene end was trimmed by 6 bases and the J gene end by 5 bases; junction bases not matched to a gene: 10. This CDR3 is built from 14 residues. The CDR3 DNA sequence: TGCAGCGTCCGGATTACAGGGGTTGATCAGCCCCAGCATTTT. This encodes CSVRITGVDQPQHF.

Comment on this clone: The same CDR3 can be traced to other DNA sequences in this sample. CDR3 region: CASSLATRDQPQHF. For the CDR3, the DNA is TGTGCCAGCAGCTTGGCAACTCGGGATCAGCCCCAGCATTTT. The rearrangement uses TRBV7-9 and TRBJ1-5; D unresolved. Trimming cost V 3 bases and J 5 bases, with 11 bases left between them. Germline V gene sequence: CDR1 SEHNR, CDR2 FQNEAQ (reference sequence). There are 14 residues in the CDR3.

This clone came up once. The rearrangement joins TRBV19 to TRBJ1-6, with unresolved D. Deletions cut 6 bases from V and 7 bases from J, with 10 bases between. The germline gives CDR1 LNHDA, CDR2 SQIVND (reference sequence). CDR3 length: 13 residues. CDR3 DNA sequence: TGTGCCAGTAGCAGAGATTCAAATTCACCCCTCCACTTT. It encodes CASSRDSNSPLHF.

The CDR3 coding sequence is TGTGCCAGCAGCGGGACAGGGTTAAGCTCTGGAAACACCATATATTTT. Protein product: CASSGTGLSSGNTIYF. J is TRBJ1-3 and V is TRBV7-9; 9 bases agree with TRBD1. The CDR3 consists of 16 residues. Germline V gene lookup returns CDR1 SEHNR and CDR2 FQNEAQ (reference sequence). The junction had 5 bases not matched to a gene; V was cut back by 5 bases and J by 0 bases. Drawing the rest from reference TRBV7-9 and TRBJ1-3, the complete variable domain is DTGVSQNPRHKITKRGQNVTFRCDPISEHNRLYWYRQTLGQGPEFLTYFQNEAQLEKSRLLSDRFSAERPKGSFSTLEIQRTEQGDSAMYLCASSGTGLSSGNTIYFGEGSWLTVV.

V and J are TRBV2 and TRBJ1-2; unclear D gene. Germline CDR1 and CDR2: SNHLY and FYNNEI. Trimming stripped 1 base from V and 7 bases from J, with 16 bases between. This CDR3 region has 15 residues. The CDR3: CASSEVILSRTGYTF. In DNA form, the CDR3 reads TGTGCCAGCAGTGAAGTGATCTTGAGCCGAACTGGCTACACCTTC. The full variable domain, its missing parts supplied by reference TRBV2 and TRBJ1-2, is EPEVTQTPSHQVTQMGQEVILRCVPISNHLYFYWYRQILGQKVEFLVSFYNNEISEKSEIFDDQFSVERPDGSNFTLKIRSTKLEDSAMYFCASSEVILSRTGYTFGSGTRLTVV.